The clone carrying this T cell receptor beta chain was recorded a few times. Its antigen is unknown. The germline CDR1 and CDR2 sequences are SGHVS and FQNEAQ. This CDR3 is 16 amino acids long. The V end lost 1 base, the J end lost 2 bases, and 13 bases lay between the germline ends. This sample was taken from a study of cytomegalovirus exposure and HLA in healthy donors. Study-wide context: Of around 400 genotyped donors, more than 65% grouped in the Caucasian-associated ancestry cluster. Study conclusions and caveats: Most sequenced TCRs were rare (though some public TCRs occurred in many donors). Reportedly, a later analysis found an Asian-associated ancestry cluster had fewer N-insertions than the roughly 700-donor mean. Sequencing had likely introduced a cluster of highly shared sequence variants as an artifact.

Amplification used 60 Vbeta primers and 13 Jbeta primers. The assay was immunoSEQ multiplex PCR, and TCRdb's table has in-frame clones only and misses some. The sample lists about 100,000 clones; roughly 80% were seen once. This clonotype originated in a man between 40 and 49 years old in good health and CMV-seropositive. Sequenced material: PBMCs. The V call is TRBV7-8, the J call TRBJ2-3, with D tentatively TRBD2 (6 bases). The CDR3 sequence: CASSLERDWNTDTQYF. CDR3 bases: TGTGCCAGCAGCTTAGAGAGGGACTGGAACACAGATACGCAGTATTTT.